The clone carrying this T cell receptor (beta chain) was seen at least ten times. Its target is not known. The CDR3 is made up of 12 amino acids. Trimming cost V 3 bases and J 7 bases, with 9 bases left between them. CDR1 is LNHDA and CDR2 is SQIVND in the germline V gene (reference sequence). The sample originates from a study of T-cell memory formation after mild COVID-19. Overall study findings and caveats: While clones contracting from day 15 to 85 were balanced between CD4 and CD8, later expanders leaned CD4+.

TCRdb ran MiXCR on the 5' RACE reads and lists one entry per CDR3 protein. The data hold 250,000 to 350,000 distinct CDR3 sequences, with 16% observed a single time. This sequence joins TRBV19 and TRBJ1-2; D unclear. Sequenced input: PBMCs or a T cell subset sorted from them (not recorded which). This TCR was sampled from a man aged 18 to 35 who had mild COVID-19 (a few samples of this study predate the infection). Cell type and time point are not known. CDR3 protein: CASSIERVGYTF. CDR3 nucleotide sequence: TGTGCCAGTAGTATCGAAAGGGTTGGCTACACCTTC. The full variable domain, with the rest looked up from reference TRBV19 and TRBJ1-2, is DGGITQSPKYLFRKEGQNVTLSCEQNLNHDAMYWYRQDPGQGLRLIYYSQIVNDFQKGDIAEGYSVSREKKESFPLTVTSAQKNPTAFYLCASSIERVGYTFGSGTRLTVV.